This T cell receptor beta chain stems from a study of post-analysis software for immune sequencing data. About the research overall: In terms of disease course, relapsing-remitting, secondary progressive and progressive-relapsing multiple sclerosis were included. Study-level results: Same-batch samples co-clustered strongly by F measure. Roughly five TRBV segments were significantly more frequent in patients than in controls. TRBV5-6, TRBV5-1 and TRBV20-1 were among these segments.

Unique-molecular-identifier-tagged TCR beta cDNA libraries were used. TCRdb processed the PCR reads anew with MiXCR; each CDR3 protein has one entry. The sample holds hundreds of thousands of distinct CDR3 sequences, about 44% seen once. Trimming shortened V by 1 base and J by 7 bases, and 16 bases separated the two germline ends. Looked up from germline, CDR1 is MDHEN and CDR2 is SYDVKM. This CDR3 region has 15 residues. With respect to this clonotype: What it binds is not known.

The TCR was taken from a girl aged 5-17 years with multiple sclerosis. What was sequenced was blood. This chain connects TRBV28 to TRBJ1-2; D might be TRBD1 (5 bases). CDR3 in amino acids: CASSLSRLGVGGYTF. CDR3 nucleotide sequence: TGTGCCAGCAGTTTATCGAGGCTGGGGGTTGGTGGCTACACCTTC.